The clone carrying this T cell receptor beta chain was seen a single time. Its specificity is unknown. The PCR was carried out with 60 Vbeta primers and 13 Jbeta primers. In the original analysis: Unique TCR beta chains totaled 65 million to 95 million in a later count, with 8.5 million to 12 million of them shared. Sequencing used immunoSEQ multiplex PCR; TCRdb keeps in-frame clones, though not all of them. The V and J calls and clone size come from that table; D and trimming were worked out from the DNA. The repertoire holds about 140,000 clones, with 73% as singletons. This entry belongs to a study of cytomegalovirus exposure and HLA in healthy donors. General observations from the study: Reportedly, fewer N-insertions than the approximately 680-donor mean appeared in an Asian-associated ancestry cluster in a later analysis. There was a cluster of highly shared sequence variants that was likely a sequencing artifact. There were several of the most significant clusters that appeared linked to common viral pathogens in a later analysis.

This CDR3 region has 15 residues. The V gene's germline CDR1 is MNHNS and CDR2 SASEGT. With 3 bases clipped from V and 3 bases from J, the junction kept 7 bases outside the gene matches. This receptor was identified in a woman aged 40 to 50 in good health and CMV-seronegative. This rearrangement joins TRBV6-1 to TRBJ1-1; 7 bases fit TRBD1. The sample consisted of PBMCs. The CDR3 here is CASSEDRYADTEAFF. The CDR3 DNA follows: TGTGCCAGCAGTGAGGACAGGTACGCAGACACTGAAGCTTTCTTT.